Presented here are 21 T cell receptor beta chains from one specimen sequenced in a study of radiation and T cells in renal cell carcinoma. Sample time point: blood 4 weeks post-SBRT, at nephrectomy. Treatment denoted: 15 Gy SBRT to primary tumor, nephrectomy 4 weeks later. Data came from immunoSEQ multiplex PCR; TCRdb stores just in-frame clones and leaves some out. The sample holds fewer than 200,000 clones, 88% seen once. The starting material was blood, obtained from a patient whose treatment included radiotherapy and nephrectomy. The source is a woman between 50 and 59 years old with renal cell carcinoma.

J is TRBJ2-2 and V is TRBV18; D might be TRBD1 (5 bases). The length of the CDR3 is 15 residues. Per the germline V gene, CDR1 is KGHSH and CDR2 is LQKENI. V lost 3 bases, J lost 2 bases, and 10 bases lay in between. The CDR3 DNA follows: TGTGCCAGCTCACCCACGACAGCCAACACCGGGGAGCTGTTTTTT. Amino acid sequence: CASSPTTANTGELFF.

This chain uses TRBV6-1 with TRBJ2-7; 9 nucleotides align to TRBD2. V was clipped by 3 bases and J by 9 bases; unmatched bases: 9. Germline loops: CDR1 MNHNS, CDR2 SASEGT. This CDR3 region has 14 residues. DNA for the CDR3: TGTGCCAGCAGTGAGGAGGGACTAGCAGGCGGGCAGTACTTC. It encodes CASSEEGLAGGQYF.

The rearrangement joins TRBV7-6 to TRBJ1-3; D is perhaps TRBD1 (6 bases). This CDR3 has 14 amino acids. The V and J ends lost 2 bases and 8 bases respectively, with 13 bases between them. Germline values: CDR1 SGHVS, CDR2 FNYEAQ. The chain's CDR3 is CASSLRDNRDTIYF. In DNA, the CDR3 is TGTGCCAGCAGCTTAAGGGACAACCGGGACACCATATATTTT.

This clone was observed once. This chain links TRBV6-1 with TRBJ1-2; D remains ambiguous. The CDR3 is made up of 15 amino acids. Germline V gives CDR1 MNHNS, CDR2 SASEGT. Trimming shortened V by 6 bases and J by 5 bases, and 19 bases separated the two germline ends. The CDR3 spells CASRDPVFEQYGYTF. The CDR3 coding sequence is TGTGCCAGCAGGGACCCAGTCTTTGAGCAGTATGGCTACACCTTC.

Only a few counts were recorded for this clone. This chain uses TRBV9 with TRBJ1-1; D not certain. Germline values: CDR1 SGDLS, CDR2 YYNGEE. The CDR3 covers 14 residues. V dropped 5 bases and J dropped 4 bases, with 15 bases sitting between them. The CDR3 is CASSPMLTVTEAFF. In DNA, the CDR3 is TGTGCCAGCAGTCCCATGCTCACGGTCACTGAAGCTTTCTTT.

As concerns this clone: The same CDR3 also results from other DNA sequences found in this sample. This chain links TRBV7-9 with TRBJ1-6; no clear D gene. The V and J ends lost 1 base and 7 bases respectively, with 2 bases between them. Germline CDR1 is SEHNR and CDR2 is FQNEAQ (reference sequence). This CDR3 region has 12 residues. The CDR3 sequence: CASSLENSPLHF. Here the CDR3 DNA reads TGTGCCAGCAGCTTAGAAAATTCACCCCTCCACTTT. The complete variable domain, with remaining parts taken from reference TRBV7-9 and TRBJ1-6, reads DTGVSQNPRHKITKRGQNVTFRCDPISEHNRLYWYRQTLGQGPEFLTYFQNEAQLEKSRLLSDRFSAERPKGSFSTLEIQRTEQGDSAMYLCASSLENSPLHFGNGTRLTVT.

The rearrangement joins TRBV19 to TRBJ2-5; weak D call: TRBD2 (6 bases). V lost 5 bases, J lost 2 bases, and 12 bases lay in between. Germline lookup yields CDR1 LNHDA and CDR2 SQIVND (reference sequence). CDR3 length: 14 amino acids. The CDR3 reads CASSFHSGQETQYF. For the CDR3, the DNA is TGTGCCAGTAGTTTCCATAGCGGACAAGAGACCCAGTACTTC.

The chain joins TRBV5-1 to TRBJ2-1; 8 bases are shared with TRBD2. After removal of 1 base from V and 5 bases from J, the junction contained 11 bases not matched to a gene. The CDR3 totals 17 residues. Germline V gene sequence: CDR1 SGHRS, CDR2 YFSETQ. The CDR3 reads CASSLLSIRGGHNEQFF. DNA of the CDR3: TGCGCCAGCAGCTTGTTAAGCATCCGGGGGGGCCACAATGAGCAGTTCTTC.

The chain carries TRBV7-9 and TRBJ2-7; no firm D call. CDR3 length: 13 residues. The ends were cut back, 2 bases at V and 5 bases at J, with 10 bases in the middle. Germline V gives CDR1 SEHNR, CDR2 FQNEAQ (reference sequence). CDR3 coding DNA: TGTGCCAGCAGCTTAAGTTTCCAGGACGAGCAGTACTTC. Translated: CASSLSFQDEQYF.

The chain carries TRBV5-1 and TRBJ1-2, with 12 bases fitting TRBD1. Trimming at V came to 4 bases and at J to 8 bases, leaving 12 bases not matched to a gene. Germline V gene lookup returns CDR1 SGHRS and CDR2 YFSETQ. The CDR3 spans 16 residues. The CDR3 spells CASSPTGTGGVKGYTF. The CDR3 coding sequence is TGCGCCAGCAGCCCCACCGGGACAGGGGGCGTGAAGGGCTACACCTTC.

This chain links TRBV29-1 with TRBJ1-1; D unresolved. Trimming cost V 4 bases and J 4 bases, with 10 bases left between them. Germline CDR1 is SQVTM and CDR2 is ANQGSEA. CDR3 length: 12 residues. DNA for the CDR3: TGCAGCGTTGGGTTACTCGGCACTGAAGCTTTCTTT. Translation gives CSVGLLGTEAFF.

The rearrangement joins TRBV2 to TRBJ1-6, with a weak D call TRBD1 (6 bases). The CDR3 sequence is 15 residues long. The germline V and J ends were trimmed by 5 bases and 6 bases, with 14 bases remaining between them. Germline V gene sequence: CDR1 SNHLY, CDR2 FYNNEI. The CDR3: CASSTGSRGNSPLHF. The CDR3, as DNA: TGTGCCAGCAGTACAGGGTCAAGGGGTAATTCACCCCTCCACTTT.

The J gene is TRBJ2-5, the V gene TRBV15, with 9 bases matching TRBD1. V gave up 8 bases and J gave up 2 bases; unmatched junction bases: 6. The CDR3 contains 14 residues. CDR1 and CDR2 (germline): LNHNV, YYDKDF (reference sequence). CDR3 in DNA: TGTGCCACCCTTGGACAGGGGTATCAAGAGACCCAGTACTTC. Amino acids: CATLGQGYQETQYF.

The chain carries TRBV5-1 and TRBJ2-7; D gene unclear. Trimming took 4 bases from V and 3 from J, leaving 14 bases between them. The length of the CDR3 is 14 residues. CDR1 and CDR2 (germline): SGHRS, YFSETQ. The CDR3 is CASSPARLDYEQYF. The CDR3, as DNA: TGCGCCAGCAGCCCGGCCCGATTAGACTACGAGCAGTACTTC.

The chain couples TRBV6-5 to TRBJ1-1; perhaps TRBD1 as D (6 bases). Germline lookup yields CDR1 MNHEY and CDR2 SVGAGI. Trimming took off 7 bases at V and 3 bases at J, with 15 bases between the two ends. The CDR3 consists of 14 residues. The CDR3 DNA sequence: TGTGCCAGCACTTTACAGGGAGGAGACACTGAAGCTTTCTTT. Protein sequence: CASTLQGGDTEAFF.

The chain couples TRBV7-2 to TRBJ1-2; no firm D call. The germline V and J ends were trimmed by 3 bases and 4 bases, with 9 bases remaining between them. The CDR3 length is 13 residues. Germline CDR1 and CDR2: SGHTA and FQGNSA. The DNA for the CDR3 is TGTGCCAGCAGCTTCGGGGATAGCTATGGCTACACCTTC. It encodes CASSFGDSYGYTF. The complete variable domain, with remaining parts taken from reference TRBV7-2 and TRBJ1-2, reads GAGVSQSPSNKVTEKGKDVELRCDPISGHTALYWYRQSLGQGLEFLIYFQGNSAPDKSGLPSDRFSAERTGGSVSTLTIQRTQQEDSAVYLCASSFGDSYGYTFGSGTRLTVV.

V and J are TRBV7-6 and TRBJ1-1; D not resolved. The CDR3 consists of 13 residues. Germline V gene lookup returns CDR1 SGHVS and CDR2 FNYEAQ. Trimming removed 6 bases at V and 4 bases at J, with 12 bases between. The CDR3 loop is CASSSTSFTEAFF. CDR3 nucleotide sequence: TGTGCCAGCAGTTCGACAAGCTTCACTGAAGCTTTCTTT.

The chain has TRBV6-1 and TRBJ1-1; perhaps TRBD1 as D (6 bases). Trimming removed 8 bases from V and 5 bases from J, with 15 bases in between. This CDR3 has 13 residues. Germline lookup yields CDR1 MNHNS and CDR2 SASEGT. CDR3 coding DNA: TGTGCCAGCTTCGCAGGGGATGGGACTGAAGCTTTCTTT. Encoded protein: CASFAGDGTEAFF.

This rearrangement joins TRBV25-1 to TRBJ1-2, with 9 bases aligning to TRBD1. Germline trimming cut 0 bases from V and 5 bases from J; bases unmatched to any gene: 4. In germline, CDR1 is MGHDK, CDR2 SYGVNS. CDR3 length equals 15 residues. CDR3 region: CASSEYGTGLYGYTF. In nucleotides, the CDR3 is TGTGCCAGCAGTGAATATGGGACAGGGCTTTATGGCTACACCTTC.

The chain combines TRBV7-8 with TRBJ1-4; the D is unclear. Germline CDR1 and CDR2: SGHVS and FQNEAQ. Between the trimmed V and J ends, which lost 1 base and 7 bases, there was a span of 13 bases. CDR3 size: 15 residues. CDR3 DNA sequence: TGTGCCAGCAGCTTAGAGAGTCCCTACGTTGAAAAACTGTTTTTT. Residues: CASSLESPYVEKLFF.

The CDR3 protein is CASSDWQKAFF. For the CDR3, the DNA is TGTGCCAGCAGTGACTGGCAGAAAGCTTTCTTT. This chain uses TRBV2 with TRBJ1-1; no firm D call. Per the germline V gene, CDR1 is SNHLY and CDR2 is FYNNEI. V was pared by 3 bases and J by 9 bases, with 8 bases between. There are 11 residues in the CDR3.